What follows is one T cell receptor (beta chain) and its context. Its cognate antigen is unknown. The data stem from a study of T cell responses to AZD1222 COVID-19 vaccine. Study-wide results and caveats: Clonal diversity was possibly underestimated, and white British individuals and females predominated among donors. Sampling that yielded the repertoires occurred only after the peak T cell response.

Germline V gives CDR1 MGHRA, CDR2 YSYEKL. V was clipped by 2 bases and J by 6 bases, with 13 bases between them. The CDR3 covers 14 residues. Profiled with immunoSEQ multiplex PCR; TCRdb holds only in-frame clones, not every one. Of more than 75,000 clones listed, about nine tenths were seen once; the top ten hold 7.5%. The sequences come from peripheral blood, collected on day 0 of AZD1222 vaccination. The TCR sequence derives from an adult in good health. The chain recombines TRBV4-1 with TRBJ1-1; D gene uncertain. The CDR3 bases are TGCGCCAGCAGCCAATCATCGGAACGGCCTGAAGCTTTCTTT. Amino acids: CASSQSSERPEAFF.